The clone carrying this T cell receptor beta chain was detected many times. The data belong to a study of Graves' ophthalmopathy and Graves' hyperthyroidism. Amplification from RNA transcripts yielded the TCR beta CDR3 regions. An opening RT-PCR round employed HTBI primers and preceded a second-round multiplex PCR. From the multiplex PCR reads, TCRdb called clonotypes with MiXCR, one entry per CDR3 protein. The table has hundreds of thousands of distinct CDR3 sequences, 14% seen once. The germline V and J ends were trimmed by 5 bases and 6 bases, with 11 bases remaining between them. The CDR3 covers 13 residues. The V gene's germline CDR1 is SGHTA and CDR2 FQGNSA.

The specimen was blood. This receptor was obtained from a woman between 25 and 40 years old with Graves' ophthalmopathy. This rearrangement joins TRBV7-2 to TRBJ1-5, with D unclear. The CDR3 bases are TGTGCCAGCAGCAGTCTGCGGGGTCAGCCCCAGCATTTT. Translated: CASSSLRGQPQHF.